A selection of T cell receptor beta chains follows, all from one sample in a study of blood T cell repertoires in COVID-19. Only in-frame clones appear in the TCRdb table, and some are missing; sequencing was by immunoSEQ multiplex PCR. The sample consists of about 80,000 clones, 60% to 85% of them appearing once. Sequencing input: peripheral blood. The receptors come from a human donor in a cohort sampled during active COVID-19. The CDR3 runs from the conserved cysteine through the conserved F or W. A D gene is named only where the DNA matches it firmly. Clone size appears in some rows only: once, few, many, or a class for an expanded clone.

j_call d_call v_call clone_size cdr3_aa cdr3_nt
TRBJ2-1 TRBD2 TRBV15 medium-sized CATSTTSGGDYNEQFF TGTGCCACCAGCACGACTAGCGGGGGGGACTACAATGAGCAGTTCTTC
TRBJ2-7 TRBD1 TRBV28 once CASTPPGTVYEQYF TGTGCCAGCACCCCCCCAGGGACAGTGTACGAGCAGTACTTC
TRBJ2-7 NA TRBV4-1 NA CATGADVSYEQYF TGCGCCACCGGAGCCGACGTCTCCTACGAGCAGTACTTC
TRBJ1-1 NA TRBV6-5 once CASRNWGMNTEAFF TGTGCCAGCAGGAATTGGGGCATGAACACTGAAGCTTTCTTT
TRBJ2-1 NA TRBV6-2/TRBV6-3 NA CASSYVTGFNEQFF TGTGCCAGCAGTTACGTGACCGGGTTCAATGAGCAGTTCTTC
TRBJ2-1 TRBD1 TRBV5-8 NA CASQSTGGAINEQFF TGTGCCAGCCAATCGACAGGGGGCGCGATTAATGAGCAGTTCTTC
TRBJ2-5 NA TRBV6-5 NA CASKRAGRETQYF TGTGCCAGCAAGAGGGCAGGTCGAGAGACCCAGTACTTC
TRBJ1-1 NA TRBV5-1 NA CASSLSGQTNTEAFF TGCGCCAGCAGCTTATCCGGACAGACGAACACTGAAGCTTTCTTT
TRBJ1-1 NA TRBV7-2 NA CASSPKTGRNTEAFF TGTGCCAGCAGCCCTAAGACAGGTCGGAACACTGAAGCTTTCTTT
TRBJ2-5 NA TRBV4-2 NA CASSQAGASQETQYF TGTGCCAGCAGCCAGGCGGGGGCCTCACAAGAGACCCAGTACTTC
TRBJ2-2 NA TRBV6-5 NA CASRHGTVNTGELFF TGTGCCAGCAGGCACGGGACTGTGAACACCGGGGAGCTGTTTTTT
TRBJ2-4 TRBD2 TRBV9 NA CASSVLLAGGPMNIQYF TGTGCCAGCAGCGTCCTACTAGCGGGGGGGCCTATGAACATTCAGTACTTC
TRBJ1-2 NA TRBV1 NA CTSSQTVTGGDCGYTF TGCACCAGCAGCCAAACAGTTACAGGGGGTGATTGTGGCTACACCTTC
TRBJ1-1 NA TRBV6-5 NA CASSLGPGDTEAFF TGTGCCAGCAGTCTAGGTCCAGGGGACACTGAAGCTTTCTTT
TRBJ1-1 NA TRBV6-5 NA CASSYSGGVNTEAFF TGTGCCAGCAGTTACTCAGGGGGGGTGAACACTGAAGCTTTCTTT
TRBJ1-5 NA TRBV15 NA CATSRDMQANQPQHF TGTGCCACCAGCAGAGATATGCAGGCGAATCAGCCCCAGCATTTT